This T cell receptor (beta chain) appears in the sequencing data of a study of T cells after yellow fever vaccination. Generation of TCR cDNA used 5'RACE template switching (which added a universal primer site and UMIs). One entry per CDR3 protein results from TCRdb running MiXCR on the 5' RACE reads. In the table there are a few hundred thousand distinct CDR3 sequences, approximately 3.2% of which are singletons. General study points: Subsequent booster samples again held most clones from primary vaccination (96% CD4, roughly 88% CD8).

This clonotype occurred many times. Its antigen remains unidentified. Germline V gene sequence: CDR1 SGHVS, CDR2 FQNEAQ. J lost 6 bases, V lost 4 bases, and 9 bases had no gene match. The CDR3 loop spans 15 amino acids. The rearrangement joins TRBV7-8 to TRBJ2-1, with 7 bases fitting TRBD1. The sequencing used CD4+ T cells sorted from PBMCs, collected 10 days after the yellow fever booster vaccination. The clonotype originates from a man younger than 35 who received the YFV17D yellow fever vaccine. CDR3 residues: CASSSQGFAVNEQFF. In DNA, the CDR3 is TGTGCCAGCAGCTCACAGGGGTTTGCAGTCAATGAGCAGTTCTTC. The variable domain in full, completed from reference TRBV7-8 and TRBJ2-1, reads GAGVSQSPRYKVAKRGQDVALRCDPISGHVSLFWYQQALGQGPEFLTYFQNEAQLDKSGLPSDRFFAERPEGSVSTLKIQRTQQEDSAVYLCASSSQGFAVNEQFFGPGTRLTVL.